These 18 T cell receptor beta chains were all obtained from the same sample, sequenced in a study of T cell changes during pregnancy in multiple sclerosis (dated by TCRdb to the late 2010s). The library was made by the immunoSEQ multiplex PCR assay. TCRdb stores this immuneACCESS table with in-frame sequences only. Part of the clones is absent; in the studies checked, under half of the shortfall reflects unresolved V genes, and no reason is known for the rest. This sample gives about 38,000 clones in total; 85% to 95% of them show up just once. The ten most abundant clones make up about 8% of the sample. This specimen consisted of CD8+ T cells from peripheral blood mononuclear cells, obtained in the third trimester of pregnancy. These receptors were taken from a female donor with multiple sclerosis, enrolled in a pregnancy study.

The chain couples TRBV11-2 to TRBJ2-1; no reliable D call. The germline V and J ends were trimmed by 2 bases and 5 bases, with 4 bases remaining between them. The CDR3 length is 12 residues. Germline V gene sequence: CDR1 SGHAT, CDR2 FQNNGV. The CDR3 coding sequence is TGTGCCAGCAGCTTAAGAGACAATGAGCAGTTCTTC. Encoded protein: CASSLRDNEQFF.

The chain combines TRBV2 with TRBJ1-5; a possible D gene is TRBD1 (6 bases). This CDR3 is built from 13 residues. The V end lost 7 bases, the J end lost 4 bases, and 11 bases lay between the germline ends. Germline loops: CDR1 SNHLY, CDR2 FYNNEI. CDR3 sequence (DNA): TGTGCCAGCATGGTAGGGGGAAATCAGCCCCAGCATTTT. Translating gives CASMVGGNQPQHF.

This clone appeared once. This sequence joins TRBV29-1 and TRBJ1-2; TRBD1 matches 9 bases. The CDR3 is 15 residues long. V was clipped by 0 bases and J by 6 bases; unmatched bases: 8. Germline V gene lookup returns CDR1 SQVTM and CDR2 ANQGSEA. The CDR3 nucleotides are TGCAGCGTTGAAGAGGGACAGGGAGCTAGTAATGGCTACACCTTC. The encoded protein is CSVEEGQGASNGYTF.

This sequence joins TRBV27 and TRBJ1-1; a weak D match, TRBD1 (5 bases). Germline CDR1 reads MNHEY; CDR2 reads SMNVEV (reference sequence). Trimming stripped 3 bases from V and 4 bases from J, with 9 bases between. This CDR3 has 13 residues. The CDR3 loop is CASSLGGSTEAFF. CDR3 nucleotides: TGTGCCAGCAGTTTGGGGGGGAGCACTGAAGCTTTCTTT.

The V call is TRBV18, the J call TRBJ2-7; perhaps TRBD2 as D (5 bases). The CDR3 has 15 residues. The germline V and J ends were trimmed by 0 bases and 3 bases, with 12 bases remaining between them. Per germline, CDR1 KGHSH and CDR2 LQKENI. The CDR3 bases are TGTGCCAGCTCACCACCGGCAGGAGAGGGCTACGAGCAGTACTTC. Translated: CASSPPAGEGYEQYF.

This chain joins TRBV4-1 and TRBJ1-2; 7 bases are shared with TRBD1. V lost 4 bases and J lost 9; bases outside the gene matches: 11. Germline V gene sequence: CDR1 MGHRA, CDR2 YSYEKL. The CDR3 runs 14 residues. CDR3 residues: CASSRGVGDSSYTF. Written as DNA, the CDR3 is TGCGCCAGCAGCCGAGGGGTAGGGGACAGCAGCTACACCTTC.

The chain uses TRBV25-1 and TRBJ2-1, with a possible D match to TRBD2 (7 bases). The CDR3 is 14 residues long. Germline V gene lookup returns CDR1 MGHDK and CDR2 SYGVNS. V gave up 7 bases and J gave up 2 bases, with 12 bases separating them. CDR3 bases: TGTGCCAGCACCTGGGGGGGGCCCTACAATGAGCAGTTCTTC. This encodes CASTWGGPYNEQFF. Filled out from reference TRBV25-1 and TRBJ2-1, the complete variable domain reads EADIYQTPRYLVIGTGKKITLECSQTMGHDKMYWYQQDPGMELHLIHYSYGVNSTEKGDLSSESTVSRIRTEHFPLTLESARPSHTSQYLCASTWGGPYNEQFFGPGTRLTVL.

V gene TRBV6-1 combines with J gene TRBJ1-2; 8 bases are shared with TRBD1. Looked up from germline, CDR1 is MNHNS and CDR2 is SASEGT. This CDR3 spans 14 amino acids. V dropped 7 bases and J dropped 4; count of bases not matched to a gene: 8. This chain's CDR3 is CASTDRGRRYGYTF. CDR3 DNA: TGTGCCAGCACAGACAGGGGCCGCCGCTATGGCTACACCTTC.

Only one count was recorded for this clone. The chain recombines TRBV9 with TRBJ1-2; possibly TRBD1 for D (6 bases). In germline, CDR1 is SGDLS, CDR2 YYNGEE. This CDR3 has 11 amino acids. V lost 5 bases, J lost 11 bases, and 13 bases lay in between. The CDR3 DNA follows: TGTGCCAGCAGAGGCAGGGGATTTTACACCTTC. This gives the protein CASRGRGFYTF.

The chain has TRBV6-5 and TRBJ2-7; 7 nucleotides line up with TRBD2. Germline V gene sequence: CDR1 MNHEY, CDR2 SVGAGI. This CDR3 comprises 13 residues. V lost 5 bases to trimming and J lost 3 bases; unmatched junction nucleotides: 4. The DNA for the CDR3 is TGTGCCAGCAGTGGGGGGGTTTACTACGAGCAGTACTTC. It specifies CASSGGVYYEQYF.

CDR3: CASSQYASDKGEGATNEKLFF. The CDR3 DNA reads TGCGCCAGCAGCCAATATGCCTCGGACAAAGGGGAGGGGGCAACTAATGAAAAACTGTTTTTT. The rearrangement uses TRBV4-1 and TRBJ1-4; D perhaps matches TRBD1 (6 bases). There are 21 residues in the CDR3. V was cut by 2 bases and J by 0 bases, with 25 bases left in between. Germline CDR1 MGHRA, CDR2 YSYEKL.

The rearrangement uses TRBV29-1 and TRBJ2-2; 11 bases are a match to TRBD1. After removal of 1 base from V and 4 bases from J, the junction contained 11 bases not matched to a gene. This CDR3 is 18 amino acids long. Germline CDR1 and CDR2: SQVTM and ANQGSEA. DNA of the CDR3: TGCAGCGTTGAAGCCGCCTCCTCCGGGACAGGGGGCACCGGGGAGCTGTTTTTT. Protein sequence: CSVEAASSGTGGTGELFF.

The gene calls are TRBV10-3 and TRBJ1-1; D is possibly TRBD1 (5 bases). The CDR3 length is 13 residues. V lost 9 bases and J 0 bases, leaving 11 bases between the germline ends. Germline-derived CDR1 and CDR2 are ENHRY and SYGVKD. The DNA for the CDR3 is TGTGCCATAACGGGGGGGATGAACACTGAAGCTTTCTTT. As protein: CAITGGMNTEAFF.

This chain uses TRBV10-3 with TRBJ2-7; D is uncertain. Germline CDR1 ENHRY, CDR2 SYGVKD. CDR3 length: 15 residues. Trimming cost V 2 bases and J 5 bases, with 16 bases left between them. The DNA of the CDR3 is TGTGCCATCAGTGAGCTTAGACATGAGAAAGACGAGCAGTACTTC. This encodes CAISELRHEKDEQYF.

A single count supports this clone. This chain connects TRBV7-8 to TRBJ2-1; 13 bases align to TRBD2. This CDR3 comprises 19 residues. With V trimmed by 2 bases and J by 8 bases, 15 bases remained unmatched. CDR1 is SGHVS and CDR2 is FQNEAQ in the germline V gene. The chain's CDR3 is CASSLLARLTSGGAHEQFF. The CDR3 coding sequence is TGTGCCAGCAGCTTATTAGCCCGCCTTACTAGCGGGGGGGCCCATGAGCAGTTCTTC.

This chain's CDR3 is CASSALSGTGAEKLFF. DNA of the CDR3: TGTGCCAGCAGTGCACTCTCCGGGACAGGGGCTGAAAAACTGTTTTTT. This chain joins TRBV27 and TRBJ1-4; 10 bases line up with TRBD1. Looked up from germline, CDR1 is MNHEY and CDR2 is SMNVEV (reference sequence). Germline trimming cut 5 bases from V and 7 bases from J; bases unmatched to any gene: 10. The CDR3 has 16 amino acids.

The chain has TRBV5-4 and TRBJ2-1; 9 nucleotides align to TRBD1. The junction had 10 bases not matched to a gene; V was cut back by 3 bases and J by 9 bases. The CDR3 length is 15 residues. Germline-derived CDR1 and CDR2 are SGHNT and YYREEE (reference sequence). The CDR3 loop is CASSSPPGQGPEQFF. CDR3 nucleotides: TGTGCCAGCAGCTCGCCTCCGGGACAGGGACCTGAGCAGTTCTTC.

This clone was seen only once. The CDR3 nucleotides read TGTGCCAGCAGCTCTTCCTACGAGCAGTACTTC. Translating it yields CASSSSYEQYF. The rearrangement uses TRBV5-8 and TRBJ2-7; D gene unclear. The CDR3 consists of 11 residues. The V and J ends lost 3 bases and 1 base respectively, with 2 bases between them. CDR1 and CDR2 (germline): SGHTS, YDEGEE.